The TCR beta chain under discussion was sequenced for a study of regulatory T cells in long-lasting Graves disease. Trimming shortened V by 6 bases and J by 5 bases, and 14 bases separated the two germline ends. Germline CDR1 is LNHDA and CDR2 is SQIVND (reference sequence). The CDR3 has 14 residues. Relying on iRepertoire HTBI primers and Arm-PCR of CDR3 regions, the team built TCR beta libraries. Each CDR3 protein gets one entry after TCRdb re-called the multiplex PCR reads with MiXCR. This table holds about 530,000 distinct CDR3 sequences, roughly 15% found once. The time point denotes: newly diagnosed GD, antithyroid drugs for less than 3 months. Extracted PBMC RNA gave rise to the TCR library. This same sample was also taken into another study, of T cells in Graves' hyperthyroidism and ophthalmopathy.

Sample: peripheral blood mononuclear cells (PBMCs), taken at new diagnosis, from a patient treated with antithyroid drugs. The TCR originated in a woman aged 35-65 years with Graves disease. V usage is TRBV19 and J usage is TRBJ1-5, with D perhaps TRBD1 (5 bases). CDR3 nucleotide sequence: TGTGCCAGTAGACTTCGTGCGGGGGATCAGCCCCAGCATTTT. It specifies CASRLRAGDQPQHF. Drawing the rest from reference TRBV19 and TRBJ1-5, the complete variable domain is DGGITQSPKYLFRKEGQNVTLSCEQNLNHDAMYWYRQDPGQGLRLIYYSQIVNDFQKGDIAEGYSVSREKKESFPLTVTSAQKNPTAFYLCASRLRAGDQPQHFGDGTRLSIL.